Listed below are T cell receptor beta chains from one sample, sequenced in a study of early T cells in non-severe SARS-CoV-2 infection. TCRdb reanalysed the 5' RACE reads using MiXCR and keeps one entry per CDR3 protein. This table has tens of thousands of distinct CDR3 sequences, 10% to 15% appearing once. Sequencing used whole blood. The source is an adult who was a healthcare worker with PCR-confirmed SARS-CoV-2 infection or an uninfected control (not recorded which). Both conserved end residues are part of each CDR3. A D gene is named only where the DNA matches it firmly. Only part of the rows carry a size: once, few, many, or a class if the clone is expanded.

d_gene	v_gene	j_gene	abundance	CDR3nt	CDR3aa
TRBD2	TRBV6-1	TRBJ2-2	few	TGTGCCAGCATTGGACTAGCGGGAGATCGAACCGGGGAGCTGTTTTTT	CASIGLAGDRTGELFF
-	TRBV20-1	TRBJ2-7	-	TGCAGTGCCCCGGGTGGCCACGAGCAGTACTTC	CSAPGGHEQYF
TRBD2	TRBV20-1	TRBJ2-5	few	TGCAGTGCTAGAGTAGCGGGAGAGACCCAGTACTTC	CSARVAGETQYF
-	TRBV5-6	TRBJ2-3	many	TGTGCCAGCAGCCGGTGGACAGATACGCAGTATTTT	CASSRWTDTQYF
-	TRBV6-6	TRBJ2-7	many	TGTGCCACTGGGTACGCGCGGGAGCAGTACTTC	CATGYAREQYF
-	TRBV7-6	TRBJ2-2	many	TGTGCCAGCAGCTTAGATGGGGGGACCGGGGAGCTGTTTTTT	CASSLDGGTGELFF
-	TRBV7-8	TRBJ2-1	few	TGTGCCAGCAGCATCCACGACAATTCTTACAATGAGCAGTTCTTC	CASSIHDNSYNEQFF
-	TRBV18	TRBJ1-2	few	TGTGCCAGCTCACCACAAGAGAGACACGGCTATGGCTACACCTTC	CASSPQERHGYGYTF
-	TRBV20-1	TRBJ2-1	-	TGCAGTGCTAGCGACTTTGCGGAGTTCAACAATGAGCAGTTCTTC	CSASDFAEFNNEQFF
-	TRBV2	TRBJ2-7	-	TGTGCCAGCATTGCCAGGGCGTACGAGCAGTACTTC	CASIARAYEQYF
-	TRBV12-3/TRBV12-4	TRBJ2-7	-	TGTGCCAGCAGTTCCGTCTTCTACGAGCAGTACTTC	CASSSVFYEQYF
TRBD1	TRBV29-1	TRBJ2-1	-	TGCAGCGTTCACCCAGGGGGCATTAATGAGCAGTTCTTC	CSVHPGGINEQFF
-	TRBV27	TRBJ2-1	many	TGTGCCAGCAGTACCCGTATTCCCACCTCCTACAATGAGCAGTTCTTC	CASSTRIPTSYNEQFF
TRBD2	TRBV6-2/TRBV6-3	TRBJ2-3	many	TGTGCCAGCAAAATCGGGACTAGCGGTTCAGATACGCAGTATTTT	CASKIGTSGSDTQYF
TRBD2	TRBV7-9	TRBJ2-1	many	TGTGCCAGCAGCTTAGACGGGAGGAGCTCCTACAATGAGCAGTTCTTC	CASSLDGRSSYNEQFF
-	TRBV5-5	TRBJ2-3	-	TGTGCCAGCAGCGGAGGGTCAGTGAACACAGATACGCAGTATTTT	CASSGGSVNTDTQYF
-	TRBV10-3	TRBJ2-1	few	TGTGCCATCACCGACGGCCCCTACAATGAGCAGTTCTTC	CAITDGPYNEQFF
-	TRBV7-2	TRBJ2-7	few	TGTGCCAGCAGCTTAACCGACCTGGACAGACTCTACGAGCAGTACTTC	CASSLTDLDRLYEQYF
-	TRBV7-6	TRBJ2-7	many	TGTGCCAGCAGCCCCCTCTCCTACGAGCAGTACTTC	CASSPLSYEQYF
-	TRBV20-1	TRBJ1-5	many	TGCAGTGCTAGAGATTATAGCAATCAGCCCCAGCATTTT	CSARDYSNQPQHF
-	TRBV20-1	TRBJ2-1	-	TGCAGTGCAGAAGACCCTTTCTACAATGAGCAGTTCTTC	CSAEDPFYNEQFF
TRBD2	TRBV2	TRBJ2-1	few	TGTGCCAGCAGCGTCGGACTAGCGGAGTACAATGAGCAGTTCTTC	CASSVGLAEYNEQFF
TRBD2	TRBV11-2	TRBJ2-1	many	TGTGCCAGCAGCTTACTTCGCGGGAGAACTAGGAATGAGCAGTTCTTC	CASSLLRGRTRNEQFF
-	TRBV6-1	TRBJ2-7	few	TGTGCCAGCAGTGACGTCGCATACGAGCAGTACTTC	CASSDVAYEQYF
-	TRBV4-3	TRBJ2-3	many	TGCGCCAGCAGCCAAGATCTGCTGCAAACAGATACGCAGTATTTT	CASSQDLLQTDTQYF
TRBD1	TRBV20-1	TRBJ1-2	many	TGCAGTGCTGGGGGGGACAGCAACTATGGCTACACCTTC	CSAGGDSNYGYTF
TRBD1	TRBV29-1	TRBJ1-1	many	TGCAGCGTGGGACAGGGGTTGAGCACTGAAGCTTTCTTT	CSVGQGLSTEAFF
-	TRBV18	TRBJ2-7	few	TGTGCCAGCTCATCCCCTTACGAGCAGTACTTC	CASSSPYEQYF
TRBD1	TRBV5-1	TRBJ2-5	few	TGCGCCAGCAGCCCAGGGGACAGGTACCAAGAGACCCAGTACTTC	CASSPGDRYQETQYF
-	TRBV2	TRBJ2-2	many	TGTGCCAGTAGATTTGTCACGAACACCGGGGAGCTGTTTTTT	CASRFVTNTGELFF
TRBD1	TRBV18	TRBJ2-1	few	TGTGCCAGCTCAGGGGACAGGGCCTTGAATGAGCAGTTCTTC	CASSGDRALNEQFF
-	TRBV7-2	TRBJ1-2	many	TGTGCCAGCAGCTTGCGAACAGGGAGGGTTAGTGGCTACACCTTC	CASSLRTGRVSGYTF
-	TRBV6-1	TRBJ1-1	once	TGTGCCAGCAGTCGATCGGAACTGGGCGCCGAAGCTTTCTTT	CASSRSELGAEAFF